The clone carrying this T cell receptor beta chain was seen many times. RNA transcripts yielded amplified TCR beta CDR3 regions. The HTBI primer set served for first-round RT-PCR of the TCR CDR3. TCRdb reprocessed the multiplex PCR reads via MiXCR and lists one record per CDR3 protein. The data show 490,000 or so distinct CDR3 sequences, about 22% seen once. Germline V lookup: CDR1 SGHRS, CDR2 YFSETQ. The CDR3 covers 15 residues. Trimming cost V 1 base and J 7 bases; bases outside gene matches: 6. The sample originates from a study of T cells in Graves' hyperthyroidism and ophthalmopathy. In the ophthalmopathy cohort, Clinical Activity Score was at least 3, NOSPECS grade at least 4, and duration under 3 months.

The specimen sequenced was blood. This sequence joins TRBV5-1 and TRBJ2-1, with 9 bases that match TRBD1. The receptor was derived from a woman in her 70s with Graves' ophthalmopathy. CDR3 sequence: CASSLRDRALNEQFF. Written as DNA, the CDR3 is TGCGCCAGCAGCTTGCGGGACAGGGCCCTTAATGAGCAGTTCTTC. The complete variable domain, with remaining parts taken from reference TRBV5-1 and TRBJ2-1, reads KAGVTQTPRYLIKTRGQQVTLSCSPISGHRSVSWYQQTPGQGLQFLFEYFSETQRNKGNFPGRFSGRQFSNSRSEMNVSTLELGDSALYLCASSLRDRALNEQFFGPGTRLTVL.